This T cell receptor (beta chain) was sequenced in a study of regulatory T cells in long-lasting Graves disease. Study-wide results and limits: Persistent Graves' patients showed less TCR diversity than newly diagnosed ones.

This clonotype was seen repeatedly, ten times or more. No antigen is known for it. Noted time point: newly diagnosed GD, antithyroid drugs for less than 3 months. From RNA extracted from PBMCs, the TCR library was made. The CDR3 runs to 15 residues. With V trimmed by 3 bases and J by 5 bases, 2 bases remained unmatched. Per the germline V gene, CDR1 is LNHNV and CDR2 is YYDKDF (reference sequence). Assembly of TCR beta libraries relied on iRepertoire HTBI primers together with Arm-PCR of CDR3 regions. TCRdb used MiXCR to reprocess the multiplex PCR reads, holding one entry per CDR3 protein. This repertoire shows about 380,000 distinct CDR3 sequences, roughly 15% found once; its top ten account for 22%.

The chain carries TRBV15 and TRBJ2-1; 12 bases align to TRBD2. The sequence was obtained from a female donor with Graves disease. The source material was peripheral blood mononuclear cells (PBMCs), sampled at new diagnosis, from a patient treated with antithyroid drugs. The CDR3 reads CATSSRTSGDNEQFF. For the CDR3, the DNA is TGTGCCACCAGCAGCCGGACTAGCGGGGACAATGAGCAGTTCTTC.